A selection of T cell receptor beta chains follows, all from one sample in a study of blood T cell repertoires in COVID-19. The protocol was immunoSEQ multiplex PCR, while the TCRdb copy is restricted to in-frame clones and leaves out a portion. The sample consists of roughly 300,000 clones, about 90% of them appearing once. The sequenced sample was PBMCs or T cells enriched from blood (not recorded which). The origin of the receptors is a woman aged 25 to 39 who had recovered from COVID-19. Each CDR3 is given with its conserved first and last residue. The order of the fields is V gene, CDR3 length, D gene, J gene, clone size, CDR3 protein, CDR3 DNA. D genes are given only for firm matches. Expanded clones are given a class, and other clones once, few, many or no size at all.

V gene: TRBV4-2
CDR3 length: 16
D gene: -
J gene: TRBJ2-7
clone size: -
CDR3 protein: CASSQESAGSSYEQYF
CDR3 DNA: TGTGCCAGCAGCCAAGAATCTGCAGGTTCCTCCTACGAGCAGTACTTC

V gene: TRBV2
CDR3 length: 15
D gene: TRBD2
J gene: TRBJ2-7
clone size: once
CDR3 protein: CASSEGGGDIYEQYF
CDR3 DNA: TGTGCCAGCAGTGAAGGTGGGGGGGATATCTACGAGCAGTACTTC

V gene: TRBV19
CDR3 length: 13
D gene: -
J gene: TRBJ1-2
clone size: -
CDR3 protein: CASSISGRVSYTF
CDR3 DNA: TGTGCCAGTAGTATATCGGGCAGGGTGAGCTACACCTTC

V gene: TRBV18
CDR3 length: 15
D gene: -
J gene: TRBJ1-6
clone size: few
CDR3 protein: CASSPMSSYNSPLHF
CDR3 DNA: TGTGCCAGCTCTCCTATGAGCTCCTATAATTCACCCCTCCACTTT

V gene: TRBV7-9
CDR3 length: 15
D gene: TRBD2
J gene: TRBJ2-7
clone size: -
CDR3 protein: CASSSRGGTPYEQYF
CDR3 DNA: TGTGCCAGCAGCTCAAGGGGAGGGACCCCCTACGAGCAGTACTTC

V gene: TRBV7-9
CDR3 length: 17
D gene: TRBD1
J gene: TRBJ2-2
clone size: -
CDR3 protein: CASSTGQDVGFTGELFF
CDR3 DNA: TGTGCCAGCAGCACCGGACAGGATGTAGGGTTTACCGGGGAGCTGTTTTTT

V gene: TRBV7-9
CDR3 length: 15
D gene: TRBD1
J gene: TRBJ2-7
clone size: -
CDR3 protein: CASSPAGTGDYEQYF
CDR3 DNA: TGTGCCAGCAGCCCAGCCGGGACAGGGGACTACGAGCAGTACTTC

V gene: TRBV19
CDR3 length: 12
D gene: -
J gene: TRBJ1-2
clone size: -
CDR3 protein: CASSSQGTGYTF
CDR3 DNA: TGTGCCAGTAGTTCCCAGGGGACGGGCTACACCTTC

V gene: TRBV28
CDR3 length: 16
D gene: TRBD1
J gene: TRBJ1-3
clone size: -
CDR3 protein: CASSLVSGTAGNTIYF
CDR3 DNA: TGTGCCAGCAGTTTAGTTTCCGGGACAGCGGGAAACACCATATATTTT

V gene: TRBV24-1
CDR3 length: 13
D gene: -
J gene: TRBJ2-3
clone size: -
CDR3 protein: CATSLGQTDTQYF
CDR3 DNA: TGTGCCACCAGTCTGGGCCAGACAGATACGCAGTATTTT

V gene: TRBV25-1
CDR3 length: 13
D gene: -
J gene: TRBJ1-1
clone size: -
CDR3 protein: CASSESVSRRAFF
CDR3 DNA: TGTGCCAGCAGTGAATCGGTTTCCCGTAGAGCTTTCTTT

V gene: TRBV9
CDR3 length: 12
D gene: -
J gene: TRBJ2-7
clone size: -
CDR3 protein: CASSVARGEQYF
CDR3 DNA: TGTGCCAGCAGCGTAGCTCGGGGGGAGCAGTACTTC

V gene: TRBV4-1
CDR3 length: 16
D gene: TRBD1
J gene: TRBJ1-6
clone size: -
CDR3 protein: CASSLQGAVVDSPLHF
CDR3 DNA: TGCGCCAGCAGCCTCCAGGGGGCTGTAGTAGATTCACCCCTCCACTTT

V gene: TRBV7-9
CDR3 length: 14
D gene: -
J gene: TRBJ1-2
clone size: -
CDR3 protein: CASSLAASDYGYTF
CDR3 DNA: TGTGCCAGCAGCTTAGCGGCCAGCGACTATGGCTACACCTTC

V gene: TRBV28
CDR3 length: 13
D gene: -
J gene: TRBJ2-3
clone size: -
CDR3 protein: CASTGVITDTQYF
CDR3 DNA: TGTGCCAGCACCGGGGTGATCACAGATACGCAGTATTTT

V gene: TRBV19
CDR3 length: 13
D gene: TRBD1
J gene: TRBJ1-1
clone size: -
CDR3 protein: CASQDRPNTEAFF
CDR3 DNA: TGTGCCAGTCAGGACAGGCCGAACACTGAAGCTTTCTTT

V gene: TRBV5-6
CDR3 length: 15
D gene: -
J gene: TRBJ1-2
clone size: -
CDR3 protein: CASSLGMSANYGYTF
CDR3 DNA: TGTGCCAGCAGCTTGGGAATGTCAGCGAACTATGGCTACACCTTC

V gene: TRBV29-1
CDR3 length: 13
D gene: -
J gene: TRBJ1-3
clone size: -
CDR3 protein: CSVLTGRWDTIYF
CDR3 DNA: TGCAGCGTCCTGACAGGTCGTTGGGACACCATATATTTT

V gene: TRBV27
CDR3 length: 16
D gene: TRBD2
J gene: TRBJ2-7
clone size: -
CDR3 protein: CASSSLLAGNLLEQYF
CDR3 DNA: TGTGCCAGCAGTTCCTTACTAGCGGGGAACCTCCTGGAGCAGTACTTC

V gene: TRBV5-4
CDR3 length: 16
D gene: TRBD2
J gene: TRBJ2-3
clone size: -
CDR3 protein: CASGITSGGLTDTQYF
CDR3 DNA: TGTGCCAGCGGTATTACTAGCGGGGGACTCACAGATACGCAGTATTTT

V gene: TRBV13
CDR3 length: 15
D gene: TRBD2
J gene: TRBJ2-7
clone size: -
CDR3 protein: CASRSTSGGRYEQYF
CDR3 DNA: TGTGCCAGCAGGTCTACTAGCGGGGGCCGCTACGAGCAGTACTTC

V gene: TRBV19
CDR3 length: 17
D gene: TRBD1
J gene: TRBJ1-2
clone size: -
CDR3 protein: CASSTRQGAISIYGYTF
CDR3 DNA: TGTGCCAGTAGCACCCGACAGGGGGCCATTTCGATCTATGGCTACACCTTC

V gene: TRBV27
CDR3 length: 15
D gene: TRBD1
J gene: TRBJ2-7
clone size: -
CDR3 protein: CASSLSGTEHYEQYF
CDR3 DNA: TGTGCCAGCAGTTTATCCGGGACAGAACACTACGAGCAGTACTTC

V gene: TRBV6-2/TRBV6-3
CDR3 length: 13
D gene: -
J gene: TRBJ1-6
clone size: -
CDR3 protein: CASSSQGGTPLHF
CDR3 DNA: TGTGCCAGCAGTAGTCAGGGAGGGACACCCCTCCACTTT

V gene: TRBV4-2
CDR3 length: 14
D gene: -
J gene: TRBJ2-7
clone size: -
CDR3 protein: CASSQDRLSYEQYF
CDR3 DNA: TGTGCCAGCAGCCAAGATCGACTATCCTACGAGCAGTACTTC

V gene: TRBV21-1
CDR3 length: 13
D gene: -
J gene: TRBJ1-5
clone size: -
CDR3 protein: CASKGGENQPQHF
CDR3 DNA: TGTGCCAGCAAGGGAGGAGAGAATCAGCCCCAGCATTTT

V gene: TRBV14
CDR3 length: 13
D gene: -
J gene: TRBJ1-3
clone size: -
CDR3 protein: CASSPSAGNTIYF
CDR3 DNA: TGTGCCAGCAGCCCATCGGCTGGAAACACCATATATTTT

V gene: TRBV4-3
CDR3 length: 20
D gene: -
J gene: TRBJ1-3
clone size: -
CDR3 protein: CASSQWGGLWANSSGNTIYF
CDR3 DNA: TGCGCCAGCAGCCAATGGGGGGGTCTGTGGGCGAATAGCTCTGGAAACACCATATATTTT

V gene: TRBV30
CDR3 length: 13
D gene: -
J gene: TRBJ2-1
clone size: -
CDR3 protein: CAWSVQAYNEQFF
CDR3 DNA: TGTGCCTGGAGTGTACAGGCCTACAATGAGCAGTTCTTC

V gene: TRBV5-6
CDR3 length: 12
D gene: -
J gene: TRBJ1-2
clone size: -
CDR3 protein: CASSLQGRGYTF
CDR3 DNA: TGTGCCAGCAGCTTGCAGGGTCGAGGCTACACCTTC

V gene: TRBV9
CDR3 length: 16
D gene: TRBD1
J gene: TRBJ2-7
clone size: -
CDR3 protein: CASSFSGQAEVYEQYF
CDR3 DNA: TGTGCCAGCAGCTTCTCAGGACAGGCGGAAGTCTACGAGCAGTACTTC

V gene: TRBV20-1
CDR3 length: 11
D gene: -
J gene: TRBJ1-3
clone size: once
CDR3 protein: CSATRSNTIYF
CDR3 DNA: TGCAGTGCTACCCGGTCGAACACCATATATTTT

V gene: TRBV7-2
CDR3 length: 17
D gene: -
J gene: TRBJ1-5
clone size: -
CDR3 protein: CASSLGLLGALNQPQHF
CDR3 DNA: TGTGCCAGCAGCTTAGGGCTTTTGGGGGCACTCAATCAGCCCCAGCATTTT

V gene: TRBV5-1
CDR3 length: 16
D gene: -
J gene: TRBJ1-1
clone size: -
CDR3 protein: CASSFGGGRMNTEAFF
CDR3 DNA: TGCGCCAGCAGCTTTGGCGGGGGACGGATGAACACTGAAGCTTTCTTT

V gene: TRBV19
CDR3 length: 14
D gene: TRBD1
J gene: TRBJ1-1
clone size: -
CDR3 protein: CASSIRTGIPEAFF
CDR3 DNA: TGTGCCAGTAGTATCCGGACAGGGATCCCTGAAGCTTTCTTT

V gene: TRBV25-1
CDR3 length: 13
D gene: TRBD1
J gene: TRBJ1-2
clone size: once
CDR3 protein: CASSADRGYGYTF
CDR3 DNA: TGTGCCAGCAGTGCAGACAGGGGCTATGGCTACACCTTC

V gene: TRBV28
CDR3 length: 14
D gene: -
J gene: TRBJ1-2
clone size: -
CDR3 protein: CASRASGARYGYTF
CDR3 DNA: TGTGCCAGCAGAGCCTCAGGGGCGCGGTATGGCTACACCTTC

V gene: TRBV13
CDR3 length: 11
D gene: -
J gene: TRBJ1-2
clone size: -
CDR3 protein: CASSLGQGYTF
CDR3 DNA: TGTGCCAGCAGCCTTGGACAGGGCTACACCTTC

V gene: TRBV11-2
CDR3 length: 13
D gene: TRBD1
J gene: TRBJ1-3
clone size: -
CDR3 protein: CASSQDRRNTIYF
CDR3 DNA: TGTGCCAGCAGCCAGGACAGGCGAAACACCATATATTTT

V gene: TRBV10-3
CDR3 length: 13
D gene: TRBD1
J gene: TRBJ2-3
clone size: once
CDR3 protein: CAIRSPDRAREYF
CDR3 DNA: TGTGCCATCAGAAGCCCTGACAGGGCCCGCGAGTATTTT

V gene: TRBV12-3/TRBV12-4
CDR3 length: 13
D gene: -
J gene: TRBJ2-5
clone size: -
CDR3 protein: CASSLRSEETQYF
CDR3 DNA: TGTGCCAGCAGTTTACGGAGCGAGGAGACCCAGTACTTC

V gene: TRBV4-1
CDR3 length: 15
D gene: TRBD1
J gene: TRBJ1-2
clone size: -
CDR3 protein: CASRTPGQTNYGYTF
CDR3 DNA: TGCGCCAGCAGGACCCCGGGACAGACGAACTATGGCTACACCTTC

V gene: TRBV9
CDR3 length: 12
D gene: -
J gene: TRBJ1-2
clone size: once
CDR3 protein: CASSAGWDGYTF
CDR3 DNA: TGTGCCAGCAGCGCAGGTTGGGATGGCTACACCTTC

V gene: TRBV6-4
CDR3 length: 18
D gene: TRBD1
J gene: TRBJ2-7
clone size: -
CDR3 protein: CASSDWGQQYTSSYEQYF
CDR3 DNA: TGTGCCAGCAGTGATTGGGGACAGCAATATACTAGCTCCTACGAGCAGTACTTC

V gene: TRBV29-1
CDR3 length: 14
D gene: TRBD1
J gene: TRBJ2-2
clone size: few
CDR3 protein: CSGMTGGNTGELFF
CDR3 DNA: TGCAGCGGGATGACAGGGGGTAACACCGGGGAGCTGTTTTTT

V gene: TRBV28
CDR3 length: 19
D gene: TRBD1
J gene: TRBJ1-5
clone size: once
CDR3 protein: CASSSPGTGGSNSNQPQHF
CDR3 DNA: TGTGCCAGCAGTTCCCCCGGGACAGGAGGATCTAACAGCAATCAGCCCCAGCATTTT

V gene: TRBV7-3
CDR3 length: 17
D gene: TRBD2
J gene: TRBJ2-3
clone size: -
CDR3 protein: CASSPNGSGDRTDTQYF
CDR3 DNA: TGTGCCAGCAGCCCTAACGGGAGCGGGGACCGCACAGATACGCAGTATTTT

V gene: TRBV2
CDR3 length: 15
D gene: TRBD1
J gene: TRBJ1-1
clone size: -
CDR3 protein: CASREDRVHFTEAFF
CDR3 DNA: TGTGCCAGCAGGGAAGACAGGGTCCACTTCACTGAAGCTTTCTTT

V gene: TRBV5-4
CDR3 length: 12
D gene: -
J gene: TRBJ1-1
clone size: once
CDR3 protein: CASRGANTEAFF
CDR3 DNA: TGTGCCAGCCGGGGGGCCAACACTGAAGCTTTCTTT

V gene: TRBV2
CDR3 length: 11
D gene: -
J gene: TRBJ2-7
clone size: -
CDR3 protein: CASSDRGREYF
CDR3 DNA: TGTGCCAGCAGTGATAGGGGGAGGGAGTACTTC

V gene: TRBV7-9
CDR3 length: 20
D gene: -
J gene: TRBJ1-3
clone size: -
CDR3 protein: CASSISGVHSLTSSGNTIYF
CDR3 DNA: TGTGCCAGCAGCATCTCCGGGGTCCATTCCCTTACAAGCTCTGGAAACACCATATATTTT

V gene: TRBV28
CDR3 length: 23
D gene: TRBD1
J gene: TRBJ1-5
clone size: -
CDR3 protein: CASSLFWGLGTGQGKASNQPQHF
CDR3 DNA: TGTGCCAGCAGTTTATTCTGGGGGCTGGGGACAGGGCAGGGGAAGGCGAGCAATCAGCCCCAGCATTTT

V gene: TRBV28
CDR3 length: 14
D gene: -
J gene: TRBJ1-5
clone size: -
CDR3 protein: CASNEQGRDQPQHF
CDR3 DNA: TGTGCCAGCAATGAACAGGGAAGGGATCAGCCCCAGCATTTT

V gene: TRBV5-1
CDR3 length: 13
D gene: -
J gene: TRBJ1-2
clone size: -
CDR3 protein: CASSLSSDYGYTF
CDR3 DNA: TGCGCCAGCAGCTTGTCTTCCGACTATGGCTACACCTTC

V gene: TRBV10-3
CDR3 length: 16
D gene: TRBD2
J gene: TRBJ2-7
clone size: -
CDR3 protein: CAISESGLAGGYEQYF
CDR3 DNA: TGTGCCATCAGTGAGTCGGGACTAGCGGGGGGGTACGAGCAGTACTTC

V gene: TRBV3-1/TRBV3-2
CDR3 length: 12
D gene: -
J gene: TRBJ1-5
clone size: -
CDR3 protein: CASSQDGKPQHF
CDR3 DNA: TGTGCCAGCAGCCAAGATGGCAAACCCCAGCATTTT

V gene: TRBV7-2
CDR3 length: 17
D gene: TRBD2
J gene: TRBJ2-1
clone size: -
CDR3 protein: CASSLGRTSGGYNEQFF
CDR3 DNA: TGTGCCAGCAGCTTAGGAAGGACTAGCGGGGGATACAATGAGCAGTTCTTC

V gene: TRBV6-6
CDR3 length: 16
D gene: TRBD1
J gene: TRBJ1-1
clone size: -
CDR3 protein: CASRSNRGLGETEAFF
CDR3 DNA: TGTGCCAGCAGATCAAACAGGGGGCTTGGGGAAACTGAAGCTTTCTTT

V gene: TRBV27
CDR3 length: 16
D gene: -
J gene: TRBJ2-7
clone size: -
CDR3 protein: CASSLLGGTKGYEQYF
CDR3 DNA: TGTGCCAGCAGTTTATTAGGAGGTACCAAAGGATACGAGCAGTACTTC

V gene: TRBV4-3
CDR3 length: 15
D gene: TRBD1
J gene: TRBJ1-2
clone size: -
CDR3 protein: CASSQEQGTNYGYTF
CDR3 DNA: TGCGCCAGCAGCCAAGAACAGGGGACTAACTATGGCTACACCTTC